Below are 21 T cell receptor beta chains sequenced from a single sample in a study of metastatic and nonmetastatic thyroid tumors. TCRdb re-clonotyped the PCR reads via MiXCR. The repertoire holds tens of thousands of clones, with 10% to 15% as singletons. Patients were all untreated before their thyroid surgery. The specimen sequenced was blood. The receptors were sampled from a female donor with papillary thyroid cancer or a benign thyroid nodule (not recorded which). Some clones in this sample may be carry-over from other donors' samples.

A few counts support this clone. The V call is TRBV28, the J call TRBJ1-5, with D unresolved. In germline, CDR1 is MDHEN, CDR2 SYDVKM. CDR3 length: 15 residues. Trimming removed 3 bases at V and 3 bases at J, with 12 bases between. The CDR3 loop is CASSLAWCLNQPQHF. In DNA form, the CDR3 reads TGTGCCAGCAGTTTGGCATGGTGCCTCAATCAGCCCCAGCATTTT.

This clone was seen many times. A read error may explain this, as a much larger clone is one base away. The J gene is TRBJ2-7, the V gene TRBV28; 10 bases are shared with TRBD2. V lost 3 bases, J lost 8 bases, and 7 bases stayed unmatched. CDR3 length: 14 amino acids. Germline CDR1 is MDHEN and CDR2 is SYDVKM. In DNA, the CDR3 is TGTGCCAGCAGTTTGTGGCTAGCGGGAGTCAAGCAGTACTTC. Protein product: CASSLWLAGVKQYF.

This clone came up a few times. The V and J genes are TRBV28 and TRBJ2-3, with 14 bases identical to TRBD2. The trim removed 6 bases at V and 2 bases at J, leaving 10 bases unmatched. The CDR3 has 18 residues. Germline V gives CDR1 MDHEN, CDR2 SYDVKM. The CDR3 protein is CASSLDLTSGRATDTQYF. The CDR3 coding sequence is TGTGCCAGCAGCCTCGACCTGACTAGCGGGAGGGCCACAGATACGCAGTATTTT.

The gene calls are TRBV30 and TRBJ1-6; D is unresolved. Germline-derived CDR1 and CDR2 are GTSNPN and SVGIG (reference sequence). The ends were cut back, 2 bases at V and 8 bases at J, with 10 bases in the middle. The CDR3 totals 13 residues. The CDR3 nucleotides read TGTGCCTGGAGTTTAGGTATTGATTCACCCCTCCACTTT. Protein: CAWSLGIDSPLHF.

This clone was seen many times. The chain couples TRBV28 to TRBJ2-1; no clear D. Trimming removed 3 bases at V and 7 bases at J, with 13 bases between. Germline V gives CDR1 MDHEN, CDR2 SYDVKM. The CDR3 has 14 amino acids. The CDR3 loop reads CASSLDLGWNEQFF. DNA of the CDR3: TGTGCCAGCAGTTTGGATTTGGGGTGGAATGAGCAGTTCTTC. Supplemented by reference TRBV28 and TRBJ2-1, the full variable domain reads DVKVTQSSRYLVKRTGEKVFLECVQDMDHENMFWYRQDPGLGLRLIYFSYDVKMKEKGDIPEGYSVSREKKERFSLILESASTNQTSMYLCASSLDLGWNEQFFGPGTRLTVL.

This clone was seen only once. The chain combines TRBV5-1 with TRBJ2-2; the D is unclear. Between the trimmed V and J ends, which lost 0 bases and 7 bases, there was a span of 4 bases. CDR1 is SGHRS and CDR2 is YFSETQ in the germline V gene. The CDR3 runs to 12 residues. The CDR3 here is CASSLGDGELFF. For the CDR3, the DNA is TGCGCCAGCAGCTTGGGGGACGGGGAGCTGTTTTTT.

This clone has a count of ten or more. This chain joins TRBV6-5 and TRBJ1-2; D may be TRBD1 (6 bases). Germline-derived CDR1 and CDR2 are MNHEY and SVGAGI. CDR3 size: 14 residues. Trimming stripped 2 bases from V and 5 bases from J, with 12 bases between. CDR3 in DNA: TGTGCCAGCAGTTACGGGGGGGGGCAATATGGCTACACCTTC. Its translation: CASSYGGGQYGYTF.

This clone was detected many times. The rearrangement links TRBV27 to TRBJ2-1, with 7 nucleotides matching TRBD2. This CDR3 comprises 15 residues. With V trimmed by 2 bases and J by 5 bases, 6 bases remained unmatched. Per germline, CDR1 MNHEY and CDR2 SMNVEV (reference sequence). CDR3 in amino acids: CASSLRLAAHNEQFF. For the CDR3, the DNA is TGTGCCAGCAGTTTACGGCTAGCGGCCCACAATGAGCAGTTCTTC.

Details on this clone: One end of the junction varies from germline; a read error may be responsible. The chain uses TRBV6-9 and TRBJ1-6; D ambiguous. CDR3 length equals 13 residues. The germline V gene has CDR1 MNHGY and CDR2 SVAAGI. The CDR3 coding sequence is TGCGCCAGCAGTCCCCAAAGGGATTCACCCCTCCACTTT. Its translation: CASSPQRDSPLHF.

There are many counts of this clone. The chain carries TRBV3-1 and TRBJ2-7, with D hard to call. The CDR3 has 13 amino acids. Per germline, CDR1 LGHDT and CDR2 YNNKEL (reference sequence). The V end lost 1 base, the J end lost 9 bases, and 13 bases lay between the germline ends. Here the CDR3 DNA reads TGTGCCAGCAGCCAAGTGGCGGACCCCCGGCAGTACTTC. Protein product: CASSQVADPRQYF.

Concerning this clone itself: At one end, the junction sequence differs from germline, possibly due to a read error. J is TRBJ2-2 and V is TRBV4-2; D assignment may be TRBD1 or TRBD2 (6 bases each). Germline lookup yields CDR1 LGHNA and CDR2 YNFKEQ. The CDR3 runs 15 residues. The CDR3 sequence is CASSPDDGRGGELFF. Written as DNA, the CDR3 is TGTGCCAGCAGCCCCGATGATGGCAGGGGCGGGGAACTGTTTTTT.

This clone was observed many times. The CDR3 DNA reads TGTGCCAGCTCAATGACTGAGAATTCACCCCTCCACTTT. Protein sequence: CASSMTENSPLHF. V usage is TRBV18 and J usage is TRBJ1-6; no definite D call. Trimming pared 5 bases from V and 7 bases from J, leaving 9 bases between. CDR3 size: 13 residues. CDR1 is KGHSH and CDR2 is LQKENI in the germline V gene.

The table lists this clone with a few counts. Since a much larger clone is just one base distant, this may be a read error. The chain links TRBV6-4 to TRBJ2-3; 10 bases line up with TRBD2. Germline loops: CDR1 MRHNA, CDR2 SNTAGT. The CDR3 totals 15 residues. The CDR3 DNA reads as TGTGCCAGCAGTGACTTAGCGGGAGGCACAGATGCGCAGTATTTT. Residues: CASSDLAGGTDAQYF.

This clone is judged medium-sized. V gene TRBV20-1 combines with J gene TRBJ2-7, with D perhaps matching TRBD1 or TRBD2 (6 bases each). Germline V gives CDR1 DFQATT, CDR2 SNEGSKA (reference sequence). The CDR3 is 14 residues long. Trimming stripped 6 bases from V and 5 bases from J, with 20 bases between. The CDR3 DNA sequence: TGCAGTGCCCCAAGGGGGGTGTCGAGGGACGAGCAGTACTTC. Protein product: CSAPRGVSRDEQYF.

This clone showed up many times. The chain joins TRBV24-1 to TRBJ2-3; 9 bases map to TRBD2. This CDR3 contains 17 residues. J gave up 0 bases and V 3 bases, and 6 bases lay outside the gene matches. The germline CDR1 and CDR2 sequences are KGHDR and SFDVKD. CDR3 sequence: CATSDGPTSGSTDTQYF. CDR3 DNA sequence: TGTGCCACCAGTGATGGTCCCACTAGCGGGAGCACAGATACGCAGTATTTT.

The gene calls are TRBV7-6 and TRBJ2-7; 9 bases match TRBD1. The V segment lost 5 bases and the J segment 3 bases; nucleotides outside the gene matches: 5. This CDR3 region has 14 residues. Germline CDR1 reads SGHVS; CDR2 reads FNYEAQ. CDR3 nucleotide sequence: TGTGCCAGCAGCGGGGGACAGGGTGGCTACGAGCAGTACTTC. This encodes CASSGGQGGYEQYF.

The V call is TRBV6-1, the J call TRBJ2-7; 7 bases match TRBD1. Germline loops: CDR1 MNHNS, CDR2 SASEGT. Trimming cost V 9 bases and J 4 bases; bases outside gene matches: 9. The CDR3 runs 13 residues. CDR3 bases: TGTGCCAGTGAGACAGGGTTGGGGTACGAGCAGTACTTC. Its protein is CASETGLGYEQYF.

This clone was observed at least ten times. The chain employs TRBV2 and TRBJ2-2, with D possibly called TRBD1 or TRBD2 (6 bases each). The germline V gene has CDR1 SNHLY and CDR2 FYNNEI. The V and J ends lost 7 bases and 4 bases respectively, with 16 bases between them. The CDR3 has 15 amino acids. The CDR3 nucleotides are TGTGCCAGCACCTGGGAAGGGGGGAGCACCGGGGAGCTGTTTTTT. This sequence encodes CASTWEGGSTGELFF.

Sample share makes this clone medium-sized. This chain connects TRBV4-1 to TRBJ2-4; 10 bases agree with TRBD2. Trimming took 0 bases from V and 0 from J; bases not matched to a gene: 5. The CDR3 covers 18 residues. The germline CDR1 and CDR2 sequences are MGHRA and YSYEKL. In nucleotides, the CDR3 is TGCGCCAGCAGCCAAGAGACTAGCGGGCGAGAAGCCAAAAACATTCAGTACTTC. It specifies CASSQETSGREAKNIQYF.

This clone was seen at least ten times. This CDR3 reads CASSFGQGTNTIYF. The CDR3 nucleotides read TGTGCCAGCAGTTTCGGCCAGGGAACGAACACCATATATTTT. The genes are TRBV12-3 or TRBV12-4 and TRBJ1-3; a possible D gene is TRBD1 (5 bases). V lost 3 bases and J 7 bases, leaving 13 bases between the germline ends. This CDR3 is built from 14 residues.

This clone came up many times. The J gene is TRBJ2-1, the V gene TRBV5-8, with 10 bases lining up with TRBD1. The trim removed 4 bases at V and 2 bases at J, leaving 3 bases unmatched. Germline V CDR1 and CDR2: SGHTS, YDEGEE. This CDR3 spans 15 amino acids. The CDR3 nucleotides are TGTGCCAGCAGCGGAGGGACAGGGGCCTACAATGAGCAGTTCTTC. It specifies CASSGGTGAYNEQFF. Full variable domain (rest looked up from reference TRBV5-8 and TRBJ2-1): EAGVTQSPTHLIKTRGQQATLRCSPISGHTSVYWYQQALGLGLQFLLWYDEGEERNRGNFPPRFSGRQFPNYSSELNVNALELEDSALYLCASSGGTGAYNEQFFGPGTRLTVL.